A selection of T cell receptor beta chains follows, all from one sample in a study of radiotherapy plus CTLA-4 blockade in lung cancer. The method was immunoSEQ multiplex PCR; TCRdb's version includes in-frame clones alone and lacks a portion of them. The sample holds some 60,000 clones, around 77% seen once. The sequences come from peripheral blood, collected from a patient treated with radiotherapy plus ipilimumab. The receptors here all came from a human donor with non-small cell lung cancer who had a complete response to radiotherapy plus ipilimumab. Each CDR3 is given with its conserved first and last residue. Fields, in order: clone size, CDR3 length, J gene, V gene, D gene, CDR3 protein, CDR3 DNA. The D gene is left open where the match is weak. Clone size appears in some rows only: once, few, many, or a class for an expanded clone.

abundance: few
len: 14
j_gene: TRBJ1-2
v_gene: TRBV6-6
d_gene: -
CDR3aa: CASSYQGEGYGYTF
CDR3nt: TGTGCCAGCAGTTATCAAGGCGAGGGCTATGGCTACACCTTC

abundance: -
len: 16
j_gene: TRBJ1-2
v_gene: TRBV5-1
d_gene: TRBD1
CDR3aa: CASSLEKPGQVHGYTF
CDR3nt: TGCGCCAGCAGCTTGGAAAAACCGGGACAGGTTCATGGCTACACCTTC

abundance: -
len: 17
j_gene: TRBJ1-5
v_gene: TRBV5-6
d_gene: -
CDR3aa: CASSWGPELGRNQPQHF
CDR3nt: TGTGCCAGCAGCTGGGGCCCGGAACTGGGTCGCAATCAGCCCCAGCATTTT

abundance: -
len: 16
j_gene: TRBJ2-2
v_gene: TRBV12-1
d_gene: -
CDR3aa: CASSPQRGAGTGELFF
CDR3nt: TGTGCCAGCAGCCCCCAGCGGGGGGCGGGCACCGGGGAGCTGTTTTTT

abundance: -
len: 16
j_gene: TRBJ1-4
v_gene: TRBV6-1
d_gene: TRBD1
CDR3aa: CASSGSQGARYEKLFF
CDR3nt: TGTGCCAGCAGTGGATCACAGGGGGCGCGATATGAAAAACTGTTTTTT

abundance: -
len: 15
j_gene: TRBJ1-5
v_gene: TRBV6-5
d_gene: -
CDR3aa: CASSRAGESNQPQHF
CDR3nt: TGTGCCAGCAGTAGGGCAGGGGAAAGCAATCAGCCCCAGCATTTT

abundance: -
len: 13
j_gene: TRBJ1-1
v_gene: TRBV2
d_gene: TRBD1
CDR3aa: CASRRGAGGMAFF
CDR3nt: TGTGCCAGCAGGAGGGGGGCAGGGGGGATGGCTTTCTTT

abundance: once
len: 14
j_gene: TRBJ1-1
v_gene: TRBV30
d_gene: -
CDR3aa: CAWSIGRGGTEAFF
CDR3nt: TGTGCCTGGAGCATTGGGAGGGGAGGCACTGAAGCTTTCTTT

abundance: -
len: 16
j_gene: TRBJ2-3
v_gene: TRBV5-4
d_gene: -
CDR3aa: CASSSDLAFYTDTQYF
CDR3nt: TGTGCCAGCAGCTCGGATCTAGCGTTCTACACAGATACGCAGTATTTT

abundance: once
len: 13
j_gene: TRBJ2-3
v_gene: TRBV15
d_gene: TRBD2
CDR3aa: CATGGGSTDTQYF
CDR3nt: TGTGCCACCGGGGGGGGGTCCACAGATACGCAGTATTTT

abundance: -
len: 17
j_gene: TRBJ1-2
v_gene: TRBV7-9
d_gene: -
CDR3aa: CASSEESVRSVDYGYTF
CDR3nt: TGTGCCAGCAGTGAAGAATCAGTTCGGAGCGTCGACTATGGCTACACCTTC

abundance: -
len: 14
j_gene: TRBJ2-1
v_gene: TRBV29-1
d_gene: TRBD2
CDR3aa: CSVVLAGGLDEQFF
CDR3nt: TGCAGCGTTGTATTAGCGGGAGGGTTGGATGAGCAGTTCTTC

abundance: -
len: 13
j_gene: TRBJ2-7
v_gene: TRBV5-1
d_gene: TRBD2
CDR3aa: CASRPSGSYEQYF
CDR3nt: TGCGCCAGCAGGCCTAGCGGTTCCTACGAGCAGTACTTC

abundance: few
len: 15
j_gene: TRBJ1-6
v_gene: TRBV5-1
d_gene: -
CDR3aa: CASSLALGGGAPLHF
CDR3nt: TGCGCCAGCAGCTTGGCCCTCGGGGGGGGAGCACCCCTCCACTTT

abundance: -
len: 15
j_gene: TRBJ2-1
v_gene: TRBV9
d_gene: TRBD2
CDR3aa: CASSAGGLAGTEQFF
CDR3nt: TGTGCCAGCAGCGCCGGAGGCCTAGCGGGAACCGAGCAGTTCTTC

abundance: -
len: 16
j_gene: TRBJ1-2
v_gene: TRBV7-2
d_gene: TRBD1
CDR3aa: CASSLAPPGQGFGYTF
CDR3nt: TGTGCCAGCAGCTTAGCGCCCCCGGGACAGGGTTTTGGCTACACCTTC

abundance: -
len: 13
j_gene: TRBJ2-7
v_gene: TRBV27
d_gene: -
CDR3aa: CASSFQDIHEQYF
CDR3nt: TGTGCCAGCAGTTTTCAGGACATCCACGAGCAGTACTTC

abundance: few
len: 15
j_gene: TRBJ1-1
v_gene: TRBV10-3
d_gene: TRBD1
CDR3aa: CAISESIRQGTEAFF
CDR3nt: TGTGCCATCAGTGAGTCTATACGACAGGGGACTGAAGCTTTCTTT

abundance: -
len: 14
j_gene: TRBJ1-6
v_gene: TRBV6-1
d_gene: TRBD1
CDR3aa: CASSGTGKNSPLHF
CDR3nt: TGTGCCAGCAGTGGGACAGGGAAAAATTCACCCCTCCACTTT

abundance: -
len: 16
j_gene: TRBJ1-1
v_gene: TRBV30
d_gene: -
CDR3aa: CAWWEPGGGGGTEAFF
CDR3nt: TGTGCCTGGTGGGAACCGGGGGGTGGGGGCGGCACTGAAGCTTTCTTT

abundance: -
len: 13
j_gene: TRBJ2-3
v_gene: TRBV2
d_gene: -
CDR3aa: CASSPPYTDTQYF
CDR3nt: TGTGCCAGCAGTCCTCCCTATACAGATACGCAGTATTTT

abundance: -
len: 12
j_gene: TRBJ2-7
v_gene: TRBV5-4
d_gene: -
CDR3aa: CASSLGGYEQYF
CDR3nt: TGTGCCAGCAGCTTGGGAGGGTACGAGCAGTACTTC

abundance: -
len: 14
j_gene: TRBJ2-7
v_gene: TRBV28
d_gene: TRBD1
CDR3aa: CASSFQGALYEQYF
CDR3nt: TGTGCCAGCAGTTTCCAGGGGGCACTCTACGAGCAGTACTTC

abundance: few
len: 15
j_gene: TRBJ1-1
v_gene: TRBV25-1
d_gene: -
CDR3aa: CASSGAGGGNTEAFF
CDR3nt: TGTGCCAGCAGTGGGGCCGGGGGTGGGAACACTGAAGCTTTCTTT

abundance: few
len: 14
j_gene: TRBJ1-1
v_gene: TRBV19
d_gene: -
CDR3aa: CASSVKQGNTEAFF
CDR3nt: TGTGCCAGTAGTGTAAAACAGGGGAACACTGAAGCTTTCTTT

abundance: -
len: 15
j_gene: TRBJ2-3
v_gene: TRBV21-1
d_gene: -
CDR3aa: CASGGTSELADTQYF
CDR3nt: TGTGCCAGCGGGGGGACTAGCGAATTGGCAGATACGCAGTATTTT

abundance: -
len: 17
j_gene: TRBJ2-7
v_gene: TRBV5-1
d_gene: TRBD2
CDR3aa: CASSLEGGLAGNLEQYF
CDR3nt: TGCGCCAGCAGCTTGGAGGGGGGGCTAGCGGGTAACCTCGAGCAGTACTTC

abundance: -
len: 17
j_gene: TRBJ2-7
v_gene: TRBV7-8
d_gene: -
CDR3aa: CASSLNAGSPFSYEQYF
CDR3nt: TGTGCCAGCAGCTTAAATGCCGGTAGCCCCTTCTCCTACGAGCAGTACTTC

abundance: few
len: 12
j_gene: TRBJ2-1
v_gene: TRBV5-5
d_gene: -
CDR3aa: CASSLYREKQFF
CDR3nt: TGTGCCAGCAGCTTGTACCGAGAGAAGCAGTTCTTC

abundance: -
len: 15
j_gene: TRBJ1-2
v_gene: TRBV11-2
d_gene: -
CDR3aa: CASRSPGLENYGYTF
CDR3nt: TGTGCCAGCAGATCCCCCGGTCTGGAGAACTATGGCTACACCTTC

abundance: -
len: 14
j_gene: TRBJ2-7
v_gene: TRBV6-5
d_gene: TRBD1
CDR3aa: CASRTGTGRIEQYF
CDR3nt: TGTGCCAGCAGAACCGGGACAGGGCGTATCGAGCAGTACTTC

abundance: -
len: 11
j_gene: TRBJ1-1
v_gene: TRBV20-1
d_gene: TRBD1
CDR3aa: CSARQGYEAFF
CDR3nt: TGCAGTGCTCGACAGGGTTATGAAGCTTTCTTT

abundance: -
len: 14
j_gene: TRBJ2-2
v_gene: TRBV29-1
d_gene: TRBD2
CDR3aa: CSGGLAGHTGELFF
CDR3nt: TGCAGCGGGGGACTAGCGGGACACACCGGGGAGCTGTTTTTT

abundance: once
len: 14
j_gene: TRBJ2-5
v_gene: TRBV19
d_gene: -
CDR3aa: CASSGGTRGLSQYF
CDR3nt: TGTGCCAGTAGTGGGGGGACTCGGGGATTGTCCCAGTACTTC

abundance: few
len: 14
j_gene: TRBJ2-1
v_gene: TRBV7-8
d_gene: -
CDR3aa: CASSLLGADNEQFF
CDR3nt: TGTGCCAGCAGCTTATTGGGGGCGGATAATGAGCAGTTCTTC

abundance: -
len: 16
j_gene: TRBJ2-3
v_gene: TRBV5-1
d_gene: TRBD2
CDR3aa: CASSLLSGGGTDTQYF
CDR3nt: TGCGCCAGCAGCTTACTATCCGGGGGGGGGACAGATACGCAGTATTTT

abundance: -
len: 14
j_gene: TRBJ2-2
v_gene: TRBV10-2
d_gene: TRBD2
CDR3aa: CASSIAGGRGELFF
CDR3nt: TGCGCCAGCAGTATAGCGGGGGGGAGAGGGGAGCTGTTTTTT

abundance: -
len: 16
j_gene: TRBJ2-3
v_gene: TRBV6-5
d_gene: TRBD2
CDR3aa: CASSYLSGRVTDTQYF
CDR3nt: TGTGCCAGCAGTTATTTAAGCGGGAGGGTCACAGATACGCAGTATTTT

abundance: -
len: 14
j_gene: TRBJ1-1
v_gene: TRBV6-5
d_gene: TRBD1
CDR3aa: CASRQGAWNSEAFF
CDR3nt: TGTGCCAGTCGACAGGGGGCATGGAACAGTGAAGCTTTCTTT

abundance: -
len: 13
j_gene: TRBJ2-7
v_gene: TRBV7-9
d_gene: -
CDR3aa: CASSLYTDYEQYF
CDR3nt: TGTGCCAGCAGCTTATATACAGACTACGAGCAGTACTTC

abundance: -
len: 15
j_gene: TRBJ2-5
v_gene: TRBV18
d_gene: -
CDR3aa: CASSASTVNYETQYF
CDR3nt: TGTGCCAGCTCAGCCTCGACAGTGAATTATGAGACCCAGTACTTC

abundance: -
len: 16
j_gene: TRBJ2-2
v_gene: TRBV11-2
d_gene: -
CDR3aa: CASSLPGLLNTGELFF
CDR3nt: TGTGCCAGCAGCTTGCCGGGACTTCTGAACACCGGGGAGCTGTTTTTT

abundance: few
len: 13
j_gene: TRBJ1-5
v_gene: TRBV7-9
d_gene: -
CDR3aa: CASSLDGDVPQHF
CDR3nt: TGTGCCAGCAGCTTGGACGGGGATGTGCCCCAGCATTTT

abundance: -
len: 16
j_gene: TRBJ2-7
v_gene: TRBV29-1
d_gene: TRBD2
CDR3aa: CSVIIQGRVSSYEQYF
CDR3nt: TGCAGCGTCATTATTCAAGGGAGGGTAAGCTCCTACGAGCAGTACTTC

abundance: -
len: 14
j_gene: TRBJ2-7
v_gene: TRBV28
d_gene: TRBD1
CDR3aa: CASGPGGTPYEQYF
CDR3nt: TGTGCCAGCGGTCCAGGGGGTACCCCCTACGAGCAGTACTTC

abundance: -
len: 15
j_gene: TRBJ1-4
v_gene: TRBV18
d_gene: -
CDR3aa: CASSLSTRTAEKLFF
CDR3nt: TGTGCCAGCTCACTTTCGACTAGGACCGCAGAAAAACTGTTTTTT

abundance: -
len: 14
j_gene: TRBJ2-5
v_gene: TRBV7-7
d_gene: TRBD1
CDR3aa: CASSATGGAETQYF
CDR3nt: TGTGCCAGCAGCGCTACAGGGGGCGCAGAGACCCAGTACTTC

abundance: -
len: 16
j_gene: TRBJ2-5
v_gene: TRBV19
d_gene: TRBD2
CDR3aa: CASSRTTSGTKETQYF
CDR3nt: TGTGCCAGTAGCCGAACGACTAGCGGGACAAAAGAGACCCAGTACTTC

abundance: -
len: 16
j_gene: TRBJ1-6
v_gene: TRBV14
d_gene: -
CDR3aa: CASSQEVRQGNSPLHF
CDR3nt: TGTGCCAGCAGCCAAGAAGTCAGGCAGGGGAATTCACCCCTCCACTTT

abundance: -
len: 13
j_gene: TRBJ1-6
v_gene: TRBV10-3
d_gene: -
CDR3aa: CAIKPTYNSPLHF
CDR3nt: TGTGCCATCAAGCCGACCTATAATTCACCCCTCCACTTT

abundance: -
len: 14
j_gene: TRBJ2-7
v_gene: TRBV14
d_gene: -
CDR3aa: CASSQDLSSYEQYF
CDR3nt: TGTGCCAGCAGCCAAGACCTGAGCTCCTACGAGCAGTACTTC

abundance: -
len: 15
j_gene: TRBJ1-6
v_gene: TRBV9
d_gene: -
CDR3aa: CASSVSSSYNSPLHF
CDR3nt: TGTGCCAGCAGCGTTTCCAGCTCCTATAATTCACCCCTCCACTTT